These 30 T cell receptor beta chains came from one sample sequenced in a study of Ad26.COV2.S vaccination and SARS-CoV-2 variants. Sample treatment: about 20 received Ad26.COV2.S at low or high dose, single or two shots; five or six received placebo; per-sample allocation not given. Material that was analyzed had been drawn on day 63 after the first vaccine or placebo injection. The assay was immunoSEQ multiplex PCR, and TCRdb's table has in-frame clones only and misses some. The sample includes 350,000 to 550,000 clones, nearly 90% of them seen just once. The sample here was peripheral blood, taken in a trial of Ad26.COV2.S vaccine versus placebo. Every receptor here comes from a person between 18 and 65 years old who received the Ad26.COV2.S COVID-19 vaccine or a placebo.

This rearrangement joins TRBV2 to TRBJ2-1; D unclear. Germline V gives CDR1 SNHLY, CDR2 FYNNEI. CDR3 size: 11 residues. Trimming took off 4 bases at V and 13 bases at J, with 11 bases between the two ends. The CDR3 bases are TGTGCCAGCAGTGTGTCCAATCGCCAGTTCTTC. It yields the protein CASSVSNRQFF.

The genes are TRBV20-1 and TRBJ2-1; 9 bases fit TRBD2. The length of the CDR3 is 11 residues. With V trimmed by 4 bases and J by 12 bases, 4 bases remained unmatched. The germline V gene encodes CDR1 DFQATT and CDR2 SNEGSKA (reference sequence). This CDR3 reads CSAISGRWQFF. The CDR3 nucleotides are TGCAGTGCTATTAGCGGGAGATGGCAGTTCTTC.

The V call is TRBV19, the J call TRBJ2-5; TRBD2 aligns across 8 bases. The CDR3 has 14 residues. The V and J ends lost 1 base and 5 bases, in that order; junction bases with no gene match: 3. CDR1 and CDR2 (germline): LNHDA, SQIVND (reference sequence). This CDR3 reads CASSIAGGEETQYF. Written as DNA, the CDR3 is TGTGCCAGTAGTATAGCGGGAGGGGAGGAGACCCAGTACTTC.

The V gene is TRBV5-4, the J gene TRBJ1-2; 7 bases align to TRBD1. The CDR3 loop spans 15 amino acids. The germline V gene encodes CDR1 SGHNT and CDR2 YYREEE (reference sequence). Trimming cost V 4 bases and J 4 bases; bases outside gene matches: 10. The CDR3 loop is CASSQRDSGGYGYTF. The CDR3, as DNA: TGTGCCAGCAGCCAGCGGGACAGCGGAGGCTATGGCTACACCTTC.

This chain connects TRBV9 to TRBJ2-2; perhaps TRBD2 as D (6 bases). The germline V gene encodes CDR1 SGDLS and CDR2 YYNGEE. CDR3 length: 18 amino acids. Trimming shortened V by 1 base and J by 5 bases, and 21 bases separated the two germline ends. The CDR3 loop reads CASSVSNGTPPSTGELFF. The CDR3 nucleotides read TGTGCCAGCAGCGTATCGAACGGGACTCCGCCTTCAACCGGGGAGCTGTTTTTT.

This clone occurred a few times. The CDR3 region has the DNA TGTGCCAGCAGCCAGAGGCAGGGTTATGGCTACACCTTC. It is translated as CASSQRQGYGYTF. J is TRBJ1-2 and V is TRBV7-9; possibly TRBD1 for D (5 bases). V dropped 5 bases and J dropped 5 bases, with 12 bases sitting between them. CDR1 and CDR2 (germline): SEHNR, FQNEAQ (reference sequence). The CDR3 contains 13 residues.

V is TRBV19 and J is TRBJ1-2, with D perhaps TRBD1 (5 bases). Germline V gene data show CDR1 as LNHDA and CDR2 as SQIVND (reference sequence). This CDR3 comprises 15 residues. V was clipped by 5 bases and J by 3 bases, with 16 bases between them. Here the CDR3 reads CASSPRGDLYYGYTF. Here the CDR3 DNA reads TGTGCCAGTAGTCCCCGGGGGGACCTGTACTATGGCTACACCTTC.

A few counts support this clone. The chain uses TRBV7-9 and TRBJ2-7; a possible D gene is TRBD1 (6 bases). From germline, CDR1 is SEHNR and CDR2 FQNEAQ (reference sequence). V was cut by 6 bases and J by 7 bases, with 19 bases left in between. CDR3 size: 14 residues. The chain's CDR3 is CASSYYDRPGEQYV. The CDR3 DNA reads as TGTGCCAGCAGTTACTATGACAGGCCGGGTGAGCAGTACGTC.

The chain recombines TRBV6-5 with TRBJ1-6; unclear D gene. The CDR3 totals 12 residues. Germline values: CDR1 MNHEY, CDR2 SVGAGI. The V and J ends lost 2 bases and 12 bases respectively, with 8 bases between them. This CDR3 reads CASSYGGKPLHF. CDR3 coding DNA: TGTGCCAGCAGTTACGGCGGTAAACCCCTCCACTTT.

The chain uses TRBV5-4 and TRBJ1-1, with D possibly being TRBD1 (5 bases). V lost 4 bases to trimming and J lost 11 bases, with 18 bases between them. The CDR3 totals 13 residues. From germline, CDR1 is SGHNT and CDR2 YYREEE (reference sequence). For the CDR3, the DNA is TGTGCCAGCAGCCGGGTGGGGGGGAAAAGGGCTTTCTTT. Amino acids: CASSRVGGKRAFF.

This clone was seen more than once but under ten times. The CDR3 reads CASSDPGTVYEQYF. CDR3 DNA sequence: TGTGCCAGTAGCGACCCCGGGACAGTCTACGAGCAGTACTTC. The rearrangement joins TRBV19 to TRBJ2-7; TRBD1 matches 7 bases. The V and J ends lost 6 bases and 3 bases, in that order; junction bases with no gene match: 8. This CDR3 contains 14 residues. The germline gives CDR1 LNHDA, CDR2 SQIVND (reference sequence).

V usage is TRBV29-1 and J usage is TRBJ1-1; 8 bases match TRBD1. The germline gives CDR1 SQVTM, CDR2 ANQGSEA. This CDR3 region has 13 residues. The V and J ends lost 7 bases and 1 base, in that order; junction bases with no gene match: 5. In nucleotides, the CDR3 is TGCAGCGCTTCAGGGGGCGCGAACACTGAAGCTTTCTTT. This gives the protein CSASGGANTEAFF.

The rearrangement links TRBV5-1 to TRBJ2-7; a weak D match, TRBD2 (6 bases). This CDR3 spans 14 amino acids. V dropped 4 bases and J dropped 6 bases, with 17 bases sitting between them. Per germline, CDR1 SGHRS and CDR2 YFSETQ. DNA of the CDR3: TGCGCCAGCAGCCGCTTGGAGGGGTACGGCGAGCAGTACTTC. Protein: CASSRLEGYGEQYF.

This chain uses TRBV11-3 with TRBJ2-4; D unresolved. The CDR3 extends over 13 amino acids. The germline V gene has CDR1 SGHNT and CDR2 YENEEA. The ends were cut back, 1 base at V and 6 bases at J, with 7 bases in the middle. CDR3 bases: TGTGCCAGCAGCTTAGGGGTGTTAAACATTCAGTACTTC. Its protein is CASSLGVLNIQYF.

The rearrangement joins TRBV5-4 to TRBJ1-1, with a weak D call TRBD1 (5 bases). The CDR3 spans 16 residues. Per germline, CDR1 SGHNT and CDR2 YYREEE (reference sequence). V was pared by 4 bases and J by 2 bases, with 18 bases between. This CDR3 reads CASSQWRSGLNTEAFF. The DNA for the CDR3 is TGTGCCAGCAGCCAATGGAGATCGGGGCTTAACACTGAAGCTTTCTTT.

The gene calls are TRBV19 and TRBJ1-3; D not certain. The CDR3 sequence is 16 residues long. V lost 7 bases and J 0 bases, leaving 16 bases between the germline ends. The germline V gene encodes CDR1 LNHDA and CDR2 SQIVND (reference sequence). This CDR3 is CASKWEDRYSGNTIYF. The CDR3 coding sequence is TGTGCCAGTAAGTGGGAGGACCGATACTCTGGAAACACCATATATTTT.

CDR3 nucleotide sequence: TGCGCCAGCAGCTTGGATCCGGGGGAAGGATTCTTC. Protein product: CASSLDPGEGFF. The chain links TRBV5-1 to TRBJ2-1, with D perhaps TRBD2 (6 bases). The CDR3 extends over 12 amino acids. V gave up 0 bases and J gave up 16 bases, with 14 bases separating them. Germline V gene sequence: CDR1 SGHRS, CDR2 YFSETQ.

The chain joins TRBV6-6 to TRBJ1-5; D is perhaps TRBD1 (5 bases). From germline, CDR1 is MNHNY and CDR2 SVGAGI (reference sequence). CDR3 length equals 13 residues. V dropped 8 bases and J dropped 3 bases, with 11 bases sitting between them. The CDR3 DNA reads TGTGCCAGCCGTACAGGAGTCAATCAGCCCCAGCATTTT. Its translation is CASRTGVNQPQHF.

This chain joins TRBV7-9 and TRBJ1-2; tentative D call: TRBD1 (6 bases). The CDR3 consists of 15 residues. Trimming cost V 4 bases and J 0 bases, with 12 bases left between them. Germline values: CDR1 SEHNR, CDR2 FQNEAQ (reference sequence). Here the CDR3 DNA reads TGTGCCAGCAGCTCCCGGGACACGACTAACTATGGCTACACCTTC. Translated, it gives CASSSRDTTNYGYTF.

The chain links TRBV5-6 to TRBJ2-4, with D uncertain. Germline V lookup: CDR1 SGHDT, CDR2 YYEEEE. CDR3 length equals 13 residues. V lost 0 bases, J lost 7 bases, and 8 bases lay in between. The CDR3 DNA reads as TGTGCCAGCAGCTTGGAAGGGCGGAACATTCAGTACTTC. It yields the protein CASSLEGRNIQYF. Combining the CDR3 with reference TRBV5-6 and TRBJ2-4 gives the whole variable domain DAGVTQSPTHLIKTRGQQVTLRCSPKSGHDTVSWYQQALGQGPQFIFQYYEEEERQRGNFPDRFSGHQFPNYSSELNVNALLLGDSALYLCASSLEGRNIQYFGAGTRLSVL.

The chain couples TRBV7-9 to TRBJ1-1, with a weak D call TRBD1 (5 bases). Deletions cut 5 bases from V and 7 bases from J, with 11 bases between. There are 12 residues in the CDR3. Germline-derived CDR1 and CDR2 are SEHNR and FQNEAQ (reference sequence). The CDR3 is CASSPMTVEAFF. The CDR3 nucleotides are TGTGCCAGCAGCCCAATGACAGTTGAAGCTTTCTTT.

This chain links TRBV18 with TRBJ1-4; 10 positions agree with TRBD1. From germline, CDR1 is KGHSH and CDR2 LQKENI. CDR3 length: 17 amino acids. V lost 4 bases to trimming and J lost 10 bases; unmatched junction nucleotides: 15. DNA of the CDR3: TGTGCCAGCTCACAACCGGGACAGGGGCCACAGTACGGAAAACTGTTTTTT. Amino acid sequence: CASSQPGQGPQYGKLFF.

The V and J genes are TRBV9 and TRBJ2-3; 9 bases match TRBD2. There are 17 residues in the CDR3. Germline V gene data show CDR1 as SGDLS and CDR2 as YYNGEE. J was trimmed by 7 bases and V by 0 bases; bases with no gene match: 12. CDR3 coding DNA: TGTGCCAGCAGCGTAGAGGGAGCGGGGGGAACCGTTAATACGCAGTATTTT. Its translation is CASSVEGAGGTVNTQYF. The variable domain in full, with the rest retrieved from reference TRBV9 and TRBJ2-3, is DSGVTQTPKHLITATGQRVTLRCSPRSGDLSVYWYQQSLDQGLQFLIQYYNGEERAKGNILERFSAQQFPDLHSELNLSSLELGDSALYFCASSVEGAGGTVNTQYFGPGTRLTVL.

V usage is TRBV10-3 and J usage is TRBJ1-4, with D possibly matching TRBD1 (5 bases). V shed 6 bases and J shed 7 bases, with 12 bases lying between them. Germline CDR1 ENHRY, CDR2 SYGVKD. CDR3 length: 13 residues. This CDR3 is CAISPGPGEKLFF. The DNA for the CDR3 is TGTGCCATCAGCCCGGGACCGGGTGAAAAACTGTTTTTT.

This clone is a singleton in its sample. The chain carries TRBV7-9 and TRBJ2-2; D gene uncertain. V dropped 7 bases and J dropped 5 bases, with 8 bases sitting between them. Germline V gives CDR1 SEHNR, CDR2 FQNEAQ (reference sequence). This CDR3 region has 12 residues. The CDR3 spells CASNLGTGELFF. CDR3 DNA sequence: TGTGCCAGCAACCTAGGGACCGGGGAGCTGTTTTTT.

This chain uses TRBV11-2 with TRBJ1-6; a possible D gene is TRBD1 (5 bases). Trimming stripped 5 bases from V and 9 bases from J, with 11 bases between. CDR1 and CDR2 (germline): SGHAT, FQNNGV. There are 13 residues in the CDR3. In DNA form, the CDR3 reads TGTGCCAGCAGCAACCAGGGTGGTTCACCCCTCCACTTT. The encoded protein is CASSNQGGSPLHF.

The table lists this clone with a count of one. V and J are TRBV11-3 and TRBJ2-5; D is uncertain. The CDR3 contains 13 residues. Germline CDR1 and CDR2: SGHNT and YENEEA. Trimming cost V 5 bases and J 3 bases, with 10 bases left between them. CDR3 coding DNA: TGTGCCAGCAGCCTATACGCTGAAGAGACCCAGTACTTC. It translates to CASSLYAEETQYF.

The chain links TRBV27 to TRBJ2-2, with D possibly matching TRBD1 (5 bases). V was cut by 3 bases and J by 5 bases, with 13 bases left in between. Looked up from germline, CDR1 is MNHEY and CDR2 is SMNVEV (reference sequence). The CDR3 covers 15 residues. DNA of the CDR3: TGTGCCAGCAGTTTGAAAGGGGTGAATACCGGGGAGCTGTTTTTT. It specifies CASSLKGVNTGELFF.

The gene calls are TRBV11-3 and TRBJ2-3, with a possible D match to TRBD2 (6 bases). Germline V CDR1 and CDR2: SGHNT, YENEEA. The V gene lost 4 bases and the J gene lost 6 bases, with 14 bases spanning the gap. The CDR3 extends over 14 amino acids. The CDR3 reads CASSSGEESDTQYF. CDR3 DNA: TGTGCCAGCAGCTCGGGGGAGGAATCGGATACGCAGTATTTT.

There are a few counts of this clone. The V gene is TRBV15, the J gene TRBJ2-2, with a tentative D call TRBD2 (7 bases). This CDR3 is built from 15 residues. With 5 bases removed from V and 6 bases from J, the gap between germline ends came to 16 bases. Germline V gene sequence: CDR1 LNHNV, CDR2 YYDKDF (reference sequence). The CDR3 DNA follows: TGTGCCACCAGCGTGTGGCGCGGGGGCCCCGGGGAGCTGTTTTTT. It yields the protein CATSVWRGGPGELFF.